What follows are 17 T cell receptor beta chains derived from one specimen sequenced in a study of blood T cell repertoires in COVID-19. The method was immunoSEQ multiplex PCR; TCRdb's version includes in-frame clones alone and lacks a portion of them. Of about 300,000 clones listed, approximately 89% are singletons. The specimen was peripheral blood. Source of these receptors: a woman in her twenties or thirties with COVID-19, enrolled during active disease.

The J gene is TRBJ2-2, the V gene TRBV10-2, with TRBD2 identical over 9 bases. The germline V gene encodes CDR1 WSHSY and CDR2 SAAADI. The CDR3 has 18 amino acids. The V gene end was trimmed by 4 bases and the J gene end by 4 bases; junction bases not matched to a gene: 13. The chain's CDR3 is CASSVEMGTSSFTGELFF. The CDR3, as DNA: TGCGCCAGCAGTGTAGAGATGGGGACTAGCAGTTTCACCGGGGAGCTGTTTTTT.

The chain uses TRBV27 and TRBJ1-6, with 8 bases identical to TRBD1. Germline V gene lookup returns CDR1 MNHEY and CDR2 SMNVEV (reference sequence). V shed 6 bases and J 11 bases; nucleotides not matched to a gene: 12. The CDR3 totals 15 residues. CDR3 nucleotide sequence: TGTGCCAGCAGCACCGATGGACAGGGTTTCGCACCCCTCCACTTT. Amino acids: CASSTDGQGFAPLHF.

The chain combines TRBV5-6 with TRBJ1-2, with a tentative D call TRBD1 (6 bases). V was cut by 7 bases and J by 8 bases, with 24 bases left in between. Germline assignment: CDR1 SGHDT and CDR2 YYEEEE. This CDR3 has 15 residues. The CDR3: CASRYRDTRLWGYTF. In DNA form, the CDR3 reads TGTGCCAGCCGATACCGGGACACCCGCCTTTGGGGCTACACCTTC.

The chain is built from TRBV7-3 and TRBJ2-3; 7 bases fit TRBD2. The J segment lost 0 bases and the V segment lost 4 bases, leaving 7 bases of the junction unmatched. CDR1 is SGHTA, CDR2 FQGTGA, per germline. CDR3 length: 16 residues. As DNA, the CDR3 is TGTGCCAGCAGCTCCTTAGCGGGCGCTAGCACAGATACGCAGTATTTT. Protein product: CASSSLAGASTDTQYF.

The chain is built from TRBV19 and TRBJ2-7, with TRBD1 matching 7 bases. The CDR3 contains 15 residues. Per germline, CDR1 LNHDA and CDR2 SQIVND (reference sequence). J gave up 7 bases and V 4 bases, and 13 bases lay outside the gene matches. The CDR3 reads CASSTLTGNYLEQYF. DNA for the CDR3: TGTGCCAGTAGTACGCTGACAGGGAACTATCTAGAGCAGTACTTC.

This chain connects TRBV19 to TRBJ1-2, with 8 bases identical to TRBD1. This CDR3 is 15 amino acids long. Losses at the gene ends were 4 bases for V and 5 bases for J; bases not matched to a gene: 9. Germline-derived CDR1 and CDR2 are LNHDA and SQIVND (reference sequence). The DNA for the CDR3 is TGTGCCAGTAGTACTCGGGACAGGAAGGAATATGGCTACACCTTC. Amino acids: CASSTRDRKEYGYTF.

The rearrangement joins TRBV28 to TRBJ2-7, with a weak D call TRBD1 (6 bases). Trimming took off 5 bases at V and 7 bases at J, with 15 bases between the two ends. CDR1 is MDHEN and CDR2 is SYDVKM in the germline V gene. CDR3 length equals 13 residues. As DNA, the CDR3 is TGTGCCAGCAGTCCCCGGACAGTCGGGGAGCAGTACTTC. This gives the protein CASSPRTVGEQYF.

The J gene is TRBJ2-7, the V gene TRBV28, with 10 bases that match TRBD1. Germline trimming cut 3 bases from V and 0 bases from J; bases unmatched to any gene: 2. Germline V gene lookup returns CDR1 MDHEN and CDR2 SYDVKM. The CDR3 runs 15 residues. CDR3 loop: CASSFRDRGSYEQYF. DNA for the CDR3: TGTGCCAGCAGTTTCAGGGACAGGGGCTCCTACGAGCAGTACTTC.

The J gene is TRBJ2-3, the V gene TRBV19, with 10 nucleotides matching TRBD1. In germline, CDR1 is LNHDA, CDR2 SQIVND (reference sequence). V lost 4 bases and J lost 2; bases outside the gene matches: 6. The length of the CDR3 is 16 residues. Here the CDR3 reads CASSTRDRGVTDTQYF. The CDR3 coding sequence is TGTGCCAGTAGTACAAGGGACAGGGGAGTCACAGATACGCAGTATTTT.

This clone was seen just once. The CDR3 DNA is TGTGCCAGCTCGTCAGGGGGAGAGCAGTACTTC. Translating gives CASSSGGEQYF. V and J are TRBV18 and TRBJ2-7, with TRBD1 matching 7 bases. The germline CDR1 and CDR2 sequences are KGHSH and LQKENI. With V trimmed by 6 bases and J by 7 bases, 3 bases remained unmatched. The CDR3 consists of 11 residues.

CDR3 nucleotides: TGTGCCAGCAACCTAAGGGAGGGGCAGCCCCAGCATTTT. Amino acid sequence: CASNLREGQPQHF. The chain carries TRBV6-5 and TRBJ1-5; D is perhaps TRBD1 (5 bases). The CDR3 spans 13 residues. The germline V gene has CDR1 MNHEY and CDR2 SVGAGI. Trimming left V 7 bases short and J 7 bases short, with 14 bases between.

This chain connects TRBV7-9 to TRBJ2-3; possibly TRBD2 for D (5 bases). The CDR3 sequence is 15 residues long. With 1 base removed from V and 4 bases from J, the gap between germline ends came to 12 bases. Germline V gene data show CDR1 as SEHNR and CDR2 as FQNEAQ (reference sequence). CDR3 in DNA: TGTGCCAGCAGCTTAGGTGGTAGCGTTGCAGATACGCAGTATTTT. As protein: CASSLGGSVADTQYF.

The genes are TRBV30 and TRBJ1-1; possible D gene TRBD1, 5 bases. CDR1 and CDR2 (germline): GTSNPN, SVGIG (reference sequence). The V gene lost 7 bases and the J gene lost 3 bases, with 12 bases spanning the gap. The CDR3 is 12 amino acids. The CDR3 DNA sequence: TGTGCCTTAGGACACGGATACACTGAAGCTTTCTTT. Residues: CALGHGYTEAFF.

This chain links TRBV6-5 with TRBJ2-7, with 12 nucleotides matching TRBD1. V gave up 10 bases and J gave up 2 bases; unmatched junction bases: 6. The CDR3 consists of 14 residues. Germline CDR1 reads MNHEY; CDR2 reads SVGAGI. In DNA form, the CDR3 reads TGTGCCACACAGGGGACAGGGGGCCCCTACGAGCAGTACTTC. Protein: CATQGTGGPYEQYF.

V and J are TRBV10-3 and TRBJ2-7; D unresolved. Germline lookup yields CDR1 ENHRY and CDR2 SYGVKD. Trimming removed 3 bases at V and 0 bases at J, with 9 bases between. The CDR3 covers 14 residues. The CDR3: CAISDFNTSYEQYF. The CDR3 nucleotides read TGTGCCATCAGTGATTTTAACACCTCCTACGAGCAGTACTTC.

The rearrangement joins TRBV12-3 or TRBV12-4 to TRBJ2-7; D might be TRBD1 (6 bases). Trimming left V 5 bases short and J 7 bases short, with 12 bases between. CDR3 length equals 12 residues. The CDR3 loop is CASSHRVGEQYF. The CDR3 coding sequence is TGTGCCAGCAGTCACAGGGTTGGGGAGCAGTACTTC.

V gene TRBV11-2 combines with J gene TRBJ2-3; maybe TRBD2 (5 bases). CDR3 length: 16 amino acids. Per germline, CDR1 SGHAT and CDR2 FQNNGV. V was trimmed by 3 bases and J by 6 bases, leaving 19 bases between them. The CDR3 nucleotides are TGTGCCAGCAGCTTTAAAGGAGGACGGTTCAGTGATACGCAGTATTTT. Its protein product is CASSFKGGRFSDTQYF.